This T cell receptor (beta chain) emerged from a study of blood T cell repertoires in COVID-19. At the level of the study: Acute and convalescent COVID-19 specimens originated in the United States, Italy and Spain. Sources were T cells, B-cell-depleted T cells, or PBMCs; the material itself was cDNA or gDNA.

Germline CDR1 is SGHRS and CDR2 is YFSETQ. V was shortened by 3 bases and J by 8 bases, with 15 bases between the two germline ends. The CDR3 covers 14 residues. As handled by the study authors: Researchers report that nucleated cell counts were estimated from reference gene primer amplification. Repertoires were generated with immunoSEQ multiplex PCR, while TCRdb's copy carries only in-frame clones and drops some. V and J calls and clone size follow that table, whereas D and trimming were derived from the DNA. The sample has fewer than 250,000 clones, 70% to 90% seen once. The sequence came from a man aged 25-45 years with acute or convalescent COVID-19. Sequences were obtained from peripheral blood. The chain recombines TRBV5-1 with TRBJ2-4, with a tentative D call TRBD1 (6 bases). This CDR3 reads CASSSTSRGDIQYF. CDR3 sequence (DNA): TGCGCCAGCAGCTCCACCTCCAGGGGTGACATTCAGTACTTC.